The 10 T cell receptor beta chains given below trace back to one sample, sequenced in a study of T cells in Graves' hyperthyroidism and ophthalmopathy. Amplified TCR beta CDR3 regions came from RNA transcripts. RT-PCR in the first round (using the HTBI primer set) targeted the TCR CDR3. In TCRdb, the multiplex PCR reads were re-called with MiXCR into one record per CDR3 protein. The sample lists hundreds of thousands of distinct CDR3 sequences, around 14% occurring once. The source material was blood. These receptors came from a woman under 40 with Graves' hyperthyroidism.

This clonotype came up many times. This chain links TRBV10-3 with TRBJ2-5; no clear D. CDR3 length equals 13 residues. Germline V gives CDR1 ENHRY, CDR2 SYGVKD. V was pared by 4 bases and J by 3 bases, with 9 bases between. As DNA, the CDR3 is TGTGCCATCAGTGGGAAGGGTGAAGAGACCCAGTACTTC. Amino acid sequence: CAISGKGEETQYF.

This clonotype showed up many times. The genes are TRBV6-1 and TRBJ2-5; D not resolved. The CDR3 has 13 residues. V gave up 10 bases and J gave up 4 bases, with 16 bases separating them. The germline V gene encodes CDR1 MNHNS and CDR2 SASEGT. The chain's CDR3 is CATLLHPRETQYF. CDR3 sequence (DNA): TGTGCCACCCTCCTCCACCCAAGAGAGACCCAGTACTTC.

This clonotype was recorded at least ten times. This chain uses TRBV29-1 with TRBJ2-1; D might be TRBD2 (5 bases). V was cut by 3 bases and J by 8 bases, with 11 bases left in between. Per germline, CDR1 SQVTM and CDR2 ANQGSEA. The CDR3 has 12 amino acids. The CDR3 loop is CSVDRGWDEQFF. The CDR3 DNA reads TGCAGCGTTGACCGGGGATGGGATGAGCAGTTCTTC.

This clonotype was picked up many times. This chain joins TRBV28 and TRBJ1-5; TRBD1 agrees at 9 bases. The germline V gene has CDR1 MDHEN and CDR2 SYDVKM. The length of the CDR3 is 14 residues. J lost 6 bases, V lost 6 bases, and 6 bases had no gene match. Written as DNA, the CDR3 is TGTGCCAGCAGCACAAACAGGGGGCTTCAGCCCCAGCATTTT. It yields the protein CASSTNRGLQPQHF.

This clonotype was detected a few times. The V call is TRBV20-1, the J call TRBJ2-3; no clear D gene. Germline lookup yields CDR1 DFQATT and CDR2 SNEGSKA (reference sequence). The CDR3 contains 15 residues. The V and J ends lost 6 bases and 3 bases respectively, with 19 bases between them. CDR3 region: CSAPGGSGRTDTQYF. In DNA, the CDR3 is TGCAGTGCGCCGGGTGGGTCTGGGCGGACAGATACGCAGTATTTT.

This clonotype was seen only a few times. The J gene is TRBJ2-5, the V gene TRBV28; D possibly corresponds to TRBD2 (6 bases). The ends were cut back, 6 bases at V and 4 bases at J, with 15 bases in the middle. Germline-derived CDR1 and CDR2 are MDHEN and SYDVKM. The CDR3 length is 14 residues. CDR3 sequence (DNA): TGTGCCAGCAGGTCCGGGGGAGGTGGAGAGACCCAGTACTTC. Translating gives CASRSGGGGETQYF.

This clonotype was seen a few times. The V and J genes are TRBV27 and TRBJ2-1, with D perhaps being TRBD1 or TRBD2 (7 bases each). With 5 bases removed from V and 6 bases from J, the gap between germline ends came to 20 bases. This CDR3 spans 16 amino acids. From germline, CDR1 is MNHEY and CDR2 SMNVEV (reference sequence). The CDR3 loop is CASSTQGGGGGNEQFF. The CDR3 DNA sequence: TGTGCCAGCAGTACCCAGGGAGGGGGCGGTGGCAATGAGCAGTTCTTC.

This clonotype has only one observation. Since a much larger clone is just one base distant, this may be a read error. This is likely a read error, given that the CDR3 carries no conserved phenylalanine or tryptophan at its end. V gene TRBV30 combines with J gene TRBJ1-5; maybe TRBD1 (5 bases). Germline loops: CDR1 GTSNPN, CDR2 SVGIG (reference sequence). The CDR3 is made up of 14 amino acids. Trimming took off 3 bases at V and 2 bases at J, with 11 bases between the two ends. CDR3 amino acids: CAWSLGEGNQPQHL. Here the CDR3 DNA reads TGTGCCTGGAGCCTAGGGGAGGGCAATCAGCCCCAGCATCTT.

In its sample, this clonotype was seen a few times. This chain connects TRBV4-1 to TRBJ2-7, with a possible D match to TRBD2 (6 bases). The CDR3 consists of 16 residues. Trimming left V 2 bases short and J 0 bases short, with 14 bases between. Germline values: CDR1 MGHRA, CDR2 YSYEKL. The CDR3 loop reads CASSQPGGLSSYEQYF. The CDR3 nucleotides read TGCGCCAGCAGCCAACCCGGGGGACTGAGCTCCTACGAGCAGTACTTC.

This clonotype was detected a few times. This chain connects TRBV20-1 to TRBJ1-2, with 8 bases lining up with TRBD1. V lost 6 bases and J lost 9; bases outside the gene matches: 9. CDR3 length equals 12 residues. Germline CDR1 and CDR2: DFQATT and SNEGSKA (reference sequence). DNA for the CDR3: TGCAGTGCCACCGGGACAGGTCTACGCTACACCTTC. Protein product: CSATGTGLRYTF.